Many counts were recorded for the clone carrying this T cell receptor beta chain. This sample stems from a study of human T cells and chemical hapten exposure. One entry per CDR3 protein, called by TCRdb with MiXCR from the RACE reads. The sample includes about 380,000 distinct CDR3 sequences, roughly 5.3% of them seen just once. The time point was: pre-sensitization, week 0. The treatment is: therapeutic diphenylcyclopropenone sensitization with weekly scalp DPC. The input for sequencing was whole blood, taken in connection with sensitization to the hapten diphenylcyclopropenone (DPC). This receptor was identified in a woman in her forties or fifties with alopecia areata. Some clones in this sample may be carry-over from other donors' samples.

CDR3 coding DNA: TGTGCCAGCAGCTCCCGGGACAGGGGCACAGATACGCAGTATTTT. Amino acids: CASSSRDRGTDTQYF. The chain is built from TRBV7-2 and TRBJ2-3; TRBD1 matches at 9 bases. V lost 4 bases and J lost 1; bases outside the gene matches: 3. From germline, CDR1 is SGHTA and CDR2 FQGNSA. The CDR3 consists of 15 residues.